This T cell receptor (beta chain) comes out of a study of breast tumors, draining lymph nodes, adjacent tissues. Overall study results and limits: That most tumor T cells come from lymph nodes remained unproven. Luminal-like breast cancer showed significantly greater tumor-nontumor repertoire similarity than basal-like breast cancer did. Tumor repertoires ranked between lymph nodes and nontumor tissue in diversity, with V and J gene preferences.

The CDR3 spans 14 residues. Germline CDR1 is SNHLY and CDR2 is FYNNEI. V lost 8 bases to trimming and J lost 7 bases, with 15 bases between them. Using its own MiXCR run on the multiplex PCR reads, TCRdb lists one record per CDR3 protein. The sample consists of more than 85,000 distinct CDR3 sequences, 20% to 25% of them appearing once. The lymph nodes were axillary draining lymph nodes from breast cancer patients. This clonotype appeared many times. The antigen remains unidentified. The chain is built from TRBV2 and TRBJ1-6; D perhaps matches TRBD1 (5 bases). This TCR came from a female donor with breast cancer. Some clones in this sample may be carry-over from other donors' samples. The sample was axillary lymph node tissue. The DNA for the CDR3 is TGTGCCAGCGCGGCCGGGGCCGTCAATTCACCCCTCCACTTT. Translating it yields CASAAGAVNSPLHF.